The TCR beta chain described here comes from a study of spatial heterogeneity in lung cancer. Overall study context: Patients with untreated early-stage non-small cell lung cancer, numbering some 68, were the donors. The study observed each unique TCR and UMI combination more than ten times on average in raw reads.

A single record per CDR3 protein comes from TCRdb applying MiXCR to the 5' RACE reads. The sample has about 45,000 distinct CDR3 sequences, 22% seen once. Stated time point: blood at routine non-recurrence follow-up after resection. Whole RNA, which was extracted from tumor, nontumor lung tissue or frozen PBMC, was sequenced without any cell sorting. This CDR3 contains 14 residues. V was clipped by 6 bases and J by 4 bases; unmatched bases: 6. From germline, CDR1 is MNHEY and CDR2 SMNVEV (reference sequence). This material consisted of PBMCs, taken at follow-up. The rearrangement links TRBV27 to TRBJ1-2; 9 nucleotides agree with TRBD1. This TCR was recovered from a female donor with early-stage non-small cell lung cancer. The CDR3: CASSTGQGIYGYTF. CDR3 bases: TGTGCCAGCAGCACTGGACAGGGGATCTATGGCTACACCTTC.